These 6 T cell receptor beta chains were sequenced from one sample in a study of T cells in Graves' hyperthyroidism and ophthalmopathy (dated by TCRdb to between 2019 and 2020). The library was made by multiplex PCR. Sequencing used an Illumina HiSeq 2000. The TCR beta CDR3 regions were amplified from the RNA transcripts. The first round of RT-PCR for the TCR CDR3 was performed with the HTBI primer set and the Qiagen OneStep RT-PCR kit. In-frame beta chains were kept once TCRdb had trimmed the public reads at Q25 with fastp and called clones with MiXCR. Rows matching on CDR3 protein sequence are summarized as one entry with the most common DNA and genes. Within this sample are around 700,000 distinct CDR3 sequences, with around 20% of them counted one time only. The leading ten clones occupy 16% of the sample. The sample was blood. These receptors were taken from a woman aged 50 to 60 with Graves' hyperthyroidism that later progressed to Graves' ophthalmopathy.

This clonotype has at least ten counts. The chain combines TRBV30 with TRBJ1-2; D is unclear. Germline assignment: CDR1 GTSNPN and CDR2 SVGIG (reference sequence). The germline V and J ends were trimmed by 3 bases and 4 bases, with 12 bases remaining between them. The CDR3 runs to 13 residues. The chain's CDR3 is CAWSSEGAYGYTF. DNA of the CDR3: TGTGCCTGGAGCTCGGAGGGCGCCTATGGCTACACCTTC.

The chain couples TRBV20-1 to TRBJ1-2; no clear D. The CDR3 is 13 residues long. Germline V lookup: CDR1 DFQATT, CDR2 SNEGSKA (reference sequence). V gave up 0 bases and J gave up 5 bases, with 10 bases separating them. CDR3 DNA sequence: TGCAGTGCTAGAGATGCTGGGAGGTATGGCTACACCTTC. Protein: CSARDAGRYGYTF.

This clonotype was detected only a few times. The CDR3 DNA is TGCGCCAGCAGCCAAGATACAGGGTTGAATTCACCCCTCCACTTT. Protein product: CASSQDTGLNSPLHF. V and J are TRBV4-1 and TRBJ1-6; possibly TRBD1 for D (6 bases). Germline assignment: CDR1 MGHRA and CDR2 YSYEKL. V was trimmed by 0 bases and J by 7 bases, leaving 10 bases between them. This CDR3 contains 15 residues.

In this sample, this clonotype turned up a few times. The V call is TRBV19, the J call TRBJ2-5, with TRBD2 identical over 14 bases. Losses at the gene ends were 8 bases for V and 3 bases for J; bases not matched to a gene: 2. CDR3 length: 14 residues. Germline V gives CDR1 LNHDA, CDR2 SQIVND (reference sequence). For the CDR3, the DNA is TGTGCCAGTGGACTAGCGGGGGGCAAAGAGACCCAGTACTTC. It translates to CASGLAGGKETQYF. The whole variable domain, filled in from reference TRBV19 and TRBJ2-5, reads DGGITQSPKYLFRKEGQNVTLSCEQNLNHDAMYWYRQDPGQGLRLIYYSQIVNDFQKGDIAEGYSVSREKKESFPLTVTSAQKNPTAFYLCASGLAGGKETQYFGPGTRLLVL.

The chain recombines TRBV15 with TRBJ1-5, with D uncertain. The CDR3 covers 14 residues. The germline V gene has CDR1 LNHNV and CDR2 YYDKDF (reference sequence). The V end was cut by 0 bases, the J end by 7 bases, with 10 bases between. CDR3 protein: CATSRDRVIQPQHF. Written as DNA, the CDR3 is TGTGCCACCAGCAGAGATCGGGTGATCCAGCCCCAGCATTTT.

The rearrangement links TRBV25-1 to TRBJ2-5; D is unresolved. Trimming pared 4 bases from V and 2 bases from J, leaving 8 bases between. CDR1 and CDR2 from the germline V gene are MGHDK and SYGVNS. The CDR3 sequence is 13 residues long. The CDR3 spells CASSGWDQETQYF. The CDR3 DNA is TGTGCCAGCAGTGGATGGGATCAAGAGACCCAGTACTTC. The full variable domain, rest sourced from reference TRBV25-1 and TRBJ2-5, is EADIYQTPRYLVIGTGKKITLECSQTMGHDKMYWYQQDPGMELHLIHYSYGVNSTEKGDLSSESTVSRIRTEHFPLTLESARPSHTSQYLCASSGWDQETQYFGPGTRLLVL.